These 10 T cell receptor beta chains originate from one sample sequenced in a study of molecular identifiers for immune sequencing clone quantification. TCRdb reprocessed the PCR reads via MiXCR and lists one record per CDR3 protein. The table has about 640,000 distinct CDR3 sequences, 15% to 20% seen once. Source material: naive CD8+ T cells from blood, with Jurkat cell RNA spiked in. The subset here: FACS-sorted CD8+CD4-CCR7+CD45RA+ naive T cells. These receptors originate from a human donor in good health. Some libraries in this study had Jurkat cell RNA spiked in.

A remark on this clonotype: The junction departs from the called germline gene at one end, perhaps through a read error. The chain has TRBV27 and TRBJ2-2; possibly TRBD2 for D (5 bases). This CDR3 is built from 17 residues. Germline-derived CDR1 and CDR2 are MNHEY and SMNVEV (reference sequence). The CDR3 sequence is CASSEMQVRSNTGKLFF. The CDR3 DNA sequence: TGTGCCAGCAGTGAAATGCAAGTCCGTTCGAACACCGGGAAGCTGTTTTTT.

V usage is TRBV15 and J usage is TRBJ2-7; D might be TRBD2 (5 bases). The CDR3 runs 13 residues. CDR1 LNHNV and CDR2 YYDKDF come from the germline V gene (reference sequence). Trimming removed 3 bases at V and 6 bases at J, with 12 bases between. The CDR3 reads CATSSPSGGEQYF. Written as DNA, the CDR3 is TGTGCCACCAGCAGCCCCTCCGGAGGCGAGCAGTACTTC. Supplemented by reference TRBV15 and TRBJ2-7, the full variable domain reads DAMVIQNPRYQVTQFGKPVTLSCSQTLNHNVMYWYQQKSSQAPKLLFHYYDKDFNNEADTPDNFQSRRPNTSFCFLDIRSPGLGDTAMYLCATSSPSGGEQYFGPGTRLTVT.

This clonotype was detected a few times. The rearrangement joins TRBV19 to TRBJ1-1; 8 nucleotides align to TRBD1. This CDR3 region has 17 residues. Losses at the gene ends were 7 bases for V and 6 bases for J; bases not matched to a gene: 19. CDR1 is LNHDA, CDR2 SQIVND, per germline (reference sequence). CDR3 region: CASTSRDRLLTVAEAFF. In DNA form, the CDR3 reads TGTGCCAGTACGAGTCGGGACAGGCTCCTCACGGTCGCTGAAGCTTTCTTT.

This clonotype was picked up many times. V usage is TRBV5-5 and J usage is TRBJ2-5, with D hard to call. V gave up 0 bases and J gave up 3 bases, with 9 bases separating them. The CDR3 is 14 amino acids. Looked up from germline, CDR1 is SGHKS and CDR2 is YYEKEE (reference sequence). The DNA for the CDR3 is TGTGCCAGCAGCTTGGAGGCAGTAGAAGAGACCCAGTACTTC. As protein: CASSLEAVEETQYF.

The chain carries TRBV4-1 and TRBJ1-2; no reliable D call. The CDR3 is 15 amino acids. CDR1 and CDR2 (germline): MGHRA, YSYEKL. V lost 0 bases and J lost 4, with 12 bases in between. The CDR3 coding sequence is TGCGCCAGCAGCCAAGATTACCGCTCTTTCTATGGCTACACCTTC. This gives the protein CASSQDYRSFYGYTF.

The sample holds many counts of this clonotype. The chain has TRBV30 and TRBJ2-5, with D uncertain. V was clipped by 1 base and J by 7 bases, with 4 bases between them. Germline CDR1 GTSNPN, CDR2 SVGIG (reference sequence). CDR3 length: 10 amino acids. CDR3 amino acids: CAWSAGTQYF. CDR3 nucleotide sequence: TGTGCCTGGAGTGCGGGGACCCAGTACTTC.

At least ten counts were recorded for this clonotype. The rearrangement joins TRBV3-1 to TRBJ2-7; a possible D gene is TRBD2 (5 bases). The CDR3 is 15 residues long. V lost 1 base and J 1 base, leaving 11 bases between the germline ends. Looked up from germline, CDR1 is LGHDT and CDR2 is YNNKEL (reference sequence). In nucleotides, the CDR3 is TGTGCCAGCAGCCAAGTGGGGAGCCGGTCCTACGAGCAGTACTTC. It yields the protein CASSQVGSRSYEQYF.

This clonotype has a handful of counts. This may be a read error: a much more frequent sequence differs by one nucleotide. The CDR3 DNA follows: TGCGGTGCTAGAGTGGCGCTGGGCACCGGGGAGCTGTTTTTT. Translation: CGARVALGTGELFF. J is TRBJ2-2 and V is TRBV20-1; D is ambiguous. Germline CDR1 and CDR2: DFQATT and SNEGSKA (reference sequence). This CDR3 has 14 amino acids.

This clonotype occurred many times. The rearrangement joins TRBV20-1 to TRBJ2-4, with D possibly matching TRBD2 (5 bases). Trimming took 0 bases from V and 2 from J, leaving 14 bases between them. Germline V gene data show CDR1 as DFQATT and CDR2 as SNEGSKA (reference sequence). The CDR3 spans 16 residues. CDR3 bases: TGCAGTGCTAGAGATCATGGAGGCGGTCCCAAAAACATTCAGTACTTC. Translating it yields CSARDHGGGPKNIQYF.

This clonotype has ten or more counts. The chain couples TRBV28 to TRBJ2-3; 8 bases are a match to TRBD2. Germline CDR1 MDHEN, CDR2 SYDVKM. The CDR3 has 17 residues. After removal of 3 bases from V and 0 bases from J, the junction contained 8 bases not matched to a gene. The CDR3 DNA sequence: TGTGCCAGCAGTTTGGGCCCCGGACTAGCAAGCACAGATACGCAGTATTTT. Protein sequence: CASSLGPGLASTDTQYF.